This T cell receptor (beta chain) comes out of a study of cytomegalovirus exposure and HLA in healthy donors. On the study more broadly: The 666 first-cohort repertoires shared a platform with the approximately 110 validation repertoires, as reported in a later analysis.

Assay used: immunoSEQ multiplex PCR; TCRdb lists only in-frame clones, some missing. Of 100,000 to 150,000 clones in the sample, more than 70% were seen once. V was pared by 2 bases and J by 2 bases, with 18 bases of the junction left unmatched. CDR3 length: 20 amino acids. Germline V gene data show CDR1 as GTSNPN and CDR2 as SVGIG (reference sequence). Material: PBMCs. The V and J genes are TRBV30 and TRBJ1-3, with 10 nucleotides matching TRBD1. The receptor comes from a young man in good health and CMV-seronegative. The CDR3 is CAWSLIRVSGTGVPGNTIYF. In nucleotides, the CDR3 is TGTGCCTGGAGTCTGATACGGGTCTCCGGGACAGGGGTACCTGGAAACACCATATATTTT.